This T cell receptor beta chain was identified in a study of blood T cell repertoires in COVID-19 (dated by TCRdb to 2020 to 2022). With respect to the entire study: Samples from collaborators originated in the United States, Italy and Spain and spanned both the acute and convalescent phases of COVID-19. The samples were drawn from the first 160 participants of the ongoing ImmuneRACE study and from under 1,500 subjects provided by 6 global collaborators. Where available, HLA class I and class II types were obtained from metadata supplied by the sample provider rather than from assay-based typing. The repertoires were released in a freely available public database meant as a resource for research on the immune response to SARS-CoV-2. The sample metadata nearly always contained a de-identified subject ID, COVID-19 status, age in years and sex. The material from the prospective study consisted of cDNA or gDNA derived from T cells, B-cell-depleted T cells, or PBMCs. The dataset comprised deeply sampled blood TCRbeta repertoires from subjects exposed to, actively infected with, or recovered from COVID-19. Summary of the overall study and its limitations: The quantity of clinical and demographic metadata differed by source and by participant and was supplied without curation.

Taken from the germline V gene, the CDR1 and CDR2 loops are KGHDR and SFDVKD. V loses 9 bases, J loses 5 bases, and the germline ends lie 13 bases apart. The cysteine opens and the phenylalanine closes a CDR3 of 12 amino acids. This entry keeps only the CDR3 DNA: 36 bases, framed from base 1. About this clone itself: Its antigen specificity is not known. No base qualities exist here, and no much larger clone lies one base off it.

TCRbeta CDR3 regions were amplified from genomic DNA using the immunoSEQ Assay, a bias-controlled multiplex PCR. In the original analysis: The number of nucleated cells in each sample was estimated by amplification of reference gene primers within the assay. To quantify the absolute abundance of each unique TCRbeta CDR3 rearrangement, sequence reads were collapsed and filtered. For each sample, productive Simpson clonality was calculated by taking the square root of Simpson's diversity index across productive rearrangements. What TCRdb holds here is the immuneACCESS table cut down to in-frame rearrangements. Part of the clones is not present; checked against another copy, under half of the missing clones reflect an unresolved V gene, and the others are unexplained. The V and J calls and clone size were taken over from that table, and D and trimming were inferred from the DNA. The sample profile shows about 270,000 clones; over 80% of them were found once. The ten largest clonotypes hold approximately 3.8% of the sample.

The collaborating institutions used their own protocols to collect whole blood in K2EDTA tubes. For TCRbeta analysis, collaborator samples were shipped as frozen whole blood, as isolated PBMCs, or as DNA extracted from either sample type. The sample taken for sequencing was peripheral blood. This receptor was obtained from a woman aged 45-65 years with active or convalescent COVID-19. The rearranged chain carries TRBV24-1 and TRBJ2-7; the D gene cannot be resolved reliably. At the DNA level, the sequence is TGTGCCACCCGAGGCAGTGGCAACGAGCAGTACTTC. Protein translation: CATRGSGNEQYF.